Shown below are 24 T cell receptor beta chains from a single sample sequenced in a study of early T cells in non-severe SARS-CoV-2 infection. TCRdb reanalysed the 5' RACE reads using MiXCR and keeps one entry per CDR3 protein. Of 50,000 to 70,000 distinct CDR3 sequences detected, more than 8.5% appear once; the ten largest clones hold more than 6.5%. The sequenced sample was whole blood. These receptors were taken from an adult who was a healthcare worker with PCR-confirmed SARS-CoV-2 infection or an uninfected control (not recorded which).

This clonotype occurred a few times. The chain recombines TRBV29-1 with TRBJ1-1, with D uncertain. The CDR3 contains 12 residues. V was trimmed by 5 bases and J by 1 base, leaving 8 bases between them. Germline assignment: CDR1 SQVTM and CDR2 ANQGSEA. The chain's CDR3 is CSVLARNTEAFF. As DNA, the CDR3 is TGCAGCGTTTTGGCCCGGAACACTGAAGCTTTCTTT. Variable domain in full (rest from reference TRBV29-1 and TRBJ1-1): SAVISQKPSRDICQRGTSLTIQCQVDSQVTMMFWYRQQPGQSLTLIATANQGSEATYESGFVIDKFPISRPNLTFSTLTVSNMSPEDSSIYLCSVLARNTEAFFGQGTRLTVV.

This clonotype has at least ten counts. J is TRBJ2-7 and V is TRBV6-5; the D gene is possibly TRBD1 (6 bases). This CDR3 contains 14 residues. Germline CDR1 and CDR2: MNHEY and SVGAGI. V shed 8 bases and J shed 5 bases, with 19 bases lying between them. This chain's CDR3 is CASAELGGENEQYF. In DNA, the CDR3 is TGTGCCAGCGCCGAATTAGGGGGAGAGAACGAGCAGTACTTC.

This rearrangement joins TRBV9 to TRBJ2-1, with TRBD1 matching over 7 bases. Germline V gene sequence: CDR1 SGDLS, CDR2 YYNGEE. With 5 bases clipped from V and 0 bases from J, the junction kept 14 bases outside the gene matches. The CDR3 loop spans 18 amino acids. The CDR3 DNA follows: TGTGCCAGCAGGAGGGGGCCAGGGGCGAGAGGCTCCTACAATGAGCAGTTCTTC. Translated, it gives CASRRGPGARGSYNEQFF.

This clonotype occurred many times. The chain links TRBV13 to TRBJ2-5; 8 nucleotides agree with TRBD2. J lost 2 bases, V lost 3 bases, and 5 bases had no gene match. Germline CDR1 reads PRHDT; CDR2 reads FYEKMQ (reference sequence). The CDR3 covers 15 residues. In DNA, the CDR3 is TGTGCCAGCAGCTTCTACTTAGCGGGACAAGAGACCCAGTACTTC. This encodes CASSFYLAGQETQYF.

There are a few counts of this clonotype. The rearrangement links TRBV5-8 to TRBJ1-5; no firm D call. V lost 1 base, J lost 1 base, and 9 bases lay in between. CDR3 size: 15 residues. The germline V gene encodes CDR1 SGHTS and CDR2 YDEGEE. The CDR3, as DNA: TGTGCCAGCAGCTTGCGGGTAGGGAGCAATCAGCCCCAGCATTTT. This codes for CASSLRVGSNQPQHF.

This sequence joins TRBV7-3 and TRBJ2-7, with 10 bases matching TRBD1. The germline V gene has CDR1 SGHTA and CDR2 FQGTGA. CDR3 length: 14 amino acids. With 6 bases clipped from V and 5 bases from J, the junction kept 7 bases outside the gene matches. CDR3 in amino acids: CASSPGQGIDEQYF. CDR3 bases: TGTGCCAGCAGTCCGGGACAGGGGATCGACGAGCAGTACTTC.

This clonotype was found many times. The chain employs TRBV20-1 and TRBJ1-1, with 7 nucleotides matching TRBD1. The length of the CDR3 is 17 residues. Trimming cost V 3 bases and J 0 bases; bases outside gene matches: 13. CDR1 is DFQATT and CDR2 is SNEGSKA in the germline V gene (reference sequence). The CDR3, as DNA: TGCAGTGCTAGGGGCGACAGGGACCAACAAATGAACACTGAAGCTTTCTTT. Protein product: CSARGDRDQQMNTEAFF.

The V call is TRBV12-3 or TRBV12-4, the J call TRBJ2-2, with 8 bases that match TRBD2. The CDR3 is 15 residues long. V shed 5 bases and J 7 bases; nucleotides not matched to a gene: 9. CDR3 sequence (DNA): TGTGCCAGCAGTCTCGGGTCTAGCGGGTACGGGGAGCTGTTTTTT. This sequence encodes CASSLGSSGYGELFF.

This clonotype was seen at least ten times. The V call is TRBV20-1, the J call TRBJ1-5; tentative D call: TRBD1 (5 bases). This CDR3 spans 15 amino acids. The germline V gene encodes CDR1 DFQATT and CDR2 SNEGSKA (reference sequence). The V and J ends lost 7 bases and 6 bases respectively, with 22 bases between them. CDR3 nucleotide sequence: TGCAGTGTTATAGATCCCGGGGTTAGGGGTCAGCCCCAGCATTTT. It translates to CSVIDPGVRGQPQHF.

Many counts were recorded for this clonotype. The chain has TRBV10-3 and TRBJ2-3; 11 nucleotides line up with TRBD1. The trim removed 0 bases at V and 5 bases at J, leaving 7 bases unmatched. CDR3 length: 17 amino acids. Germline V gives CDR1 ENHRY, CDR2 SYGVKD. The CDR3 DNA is TGTGCCATCAGTGAGTCGGAAGGGACAGGGGGAAGAGATACGCAGTATTTT. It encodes CAISESEGTGGRDTQYF.

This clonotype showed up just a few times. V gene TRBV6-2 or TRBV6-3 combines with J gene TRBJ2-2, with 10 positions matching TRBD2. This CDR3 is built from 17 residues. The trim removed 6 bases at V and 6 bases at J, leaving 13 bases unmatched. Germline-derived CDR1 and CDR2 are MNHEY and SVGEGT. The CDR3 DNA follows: TGTGCCAGCAGACCTCTAAGCGGGAGGGCCAACTCCGGGGAGCTGTTTTTT. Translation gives CASRPLSGRANSGELFF.

CDR3 loop: CSVVGGGNTEAFF. CDR3 in DNA: TGCAGCGTTGTGGGGGGCGGGAACACTGAAGCTTTCTTT. V gene TRBV29-1 combines with J gene TRBJ1-1, with D tentatively TRBD1 (6 bases). CDR1 and CDR2 from the germline V gene are SQVTM and ANQGSEA. The CDR3 runs to 13 residues. V lost 4 bases and J lost 1, with 10 bases in between.

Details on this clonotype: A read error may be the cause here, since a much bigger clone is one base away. CDR3 residues: CSAIRNHDNEQFF. As DNA, the CDR3 is TGCAGTGCTATACGCAACCACGACAATGAGCAGTTCTTC. V and J are TRBV20-1 and TRBJ2-1; D is undetermined. The CDR3 loop spans 13 amino acids. V gave up 4 bases and J gave up 5 bases, with 12 bases separating them. From germline, CDR1 is DFQATT and CDR2 SNEGSKA (reference sequence).

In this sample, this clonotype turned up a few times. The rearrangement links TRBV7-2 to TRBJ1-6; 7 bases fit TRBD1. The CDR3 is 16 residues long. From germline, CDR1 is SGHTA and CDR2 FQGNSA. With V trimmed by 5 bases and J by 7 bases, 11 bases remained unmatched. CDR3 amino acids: CASSPPDRATNSPLHF. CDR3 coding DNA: TGTGCCAGCAGCCCCCCCGACAGGGCAACGAATTCACCCCTCCACTTT.

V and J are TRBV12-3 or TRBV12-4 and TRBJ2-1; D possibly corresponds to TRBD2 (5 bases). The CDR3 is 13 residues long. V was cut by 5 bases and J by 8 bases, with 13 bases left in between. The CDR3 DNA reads TGTGCCAGCAGTAGCGGAAACATGGATGAGCAGTTCTTC. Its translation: CASSSGNMDEQFF.

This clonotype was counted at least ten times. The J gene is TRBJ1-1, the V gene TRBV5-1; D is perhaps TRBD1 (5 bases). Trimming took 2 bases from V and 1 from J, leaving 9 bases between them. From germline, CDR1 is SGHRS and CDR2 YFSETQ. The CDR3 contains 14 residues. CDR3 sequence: CASSFLGGNTEAFF. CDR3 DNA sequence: TGCGCCAGCAGCTTTCTGGGGGGGAACACTGAAGCTTTCTTT.

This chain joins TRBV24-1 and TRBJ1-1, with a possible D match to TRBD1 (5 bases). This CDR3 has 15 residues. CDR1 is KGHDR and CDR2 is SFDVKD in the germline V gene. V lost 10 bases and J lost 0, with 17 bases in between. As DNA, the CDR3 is TGTGCCACAGTGCTTCGGCAGGGTTTGAACACTGAAGCTTTCTTT. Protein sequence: CATVLRQGLNTEAFF.

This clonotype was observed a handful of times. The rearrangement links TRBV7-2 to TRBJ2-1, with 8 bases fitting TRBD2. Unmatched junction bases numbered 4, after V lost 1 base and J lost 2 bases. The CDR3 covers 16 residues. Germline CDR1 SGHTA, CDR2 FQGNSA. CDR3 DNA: TGTGCCAGCAGCTTAGATGGAGCGGGAGCCTACAATGAGCAGTTCTTC. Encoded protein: CASSLDGAGAYNEQFF.

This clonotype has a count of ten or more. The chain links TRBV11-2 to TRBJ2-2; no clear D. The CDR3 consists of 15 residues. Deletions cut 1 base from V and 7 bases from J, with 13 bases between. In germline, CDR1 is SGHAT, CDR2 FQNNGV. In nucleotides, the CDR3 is TGTGCCAGCAGCTTAGGAGGTCTGTTCGACGGGGAGCTGTTTTTT. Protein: CASSLGGLFDGELFF.

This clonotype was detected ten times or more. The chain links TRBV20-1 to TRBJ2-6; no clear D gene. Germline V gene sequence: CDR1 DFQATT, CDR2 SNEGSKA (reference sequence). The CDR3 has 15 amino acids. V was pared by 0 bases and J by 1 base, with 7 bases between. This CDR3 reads CSARDPGSGANVLTF. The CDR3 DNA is TGCAGTGCTAGAGATCCCGGGTCTGGGGCCAACGTCCTGACTTTC.

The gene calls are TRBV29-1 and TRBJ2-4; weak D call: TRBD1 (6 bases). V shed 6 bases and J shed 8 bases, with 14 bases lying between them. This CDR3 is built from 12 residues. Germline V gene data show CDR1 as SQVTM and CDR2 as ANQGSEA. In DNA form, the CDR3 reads TGCAGCGTGAACCAGGGGACCGACATTCAGTACTTC. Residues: CSVNQGTDIQYF.

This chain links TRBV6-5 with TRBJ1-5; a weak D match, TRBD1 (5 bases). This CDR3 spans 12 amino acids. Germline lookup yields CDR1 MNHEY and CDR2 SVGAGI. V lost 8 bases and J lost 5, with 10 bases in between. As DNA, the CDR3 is TGTGCCAGCGGGGGTGGGGATCAGCCCCAGCATTTT. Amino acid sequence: CASGGGDQPQHF.

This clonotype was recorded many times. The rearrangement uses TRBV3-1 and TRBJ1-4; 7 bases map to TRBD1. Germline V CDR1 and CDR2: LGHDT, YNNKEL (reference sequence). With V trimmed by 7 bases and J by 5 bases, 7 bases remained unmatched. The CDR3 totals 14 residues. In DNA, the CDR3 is TGTGCCAGCATGCGGACAGGAACGAATGAAAAACTGTTTTTT. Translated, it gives CASMRTGTNEKLFF.

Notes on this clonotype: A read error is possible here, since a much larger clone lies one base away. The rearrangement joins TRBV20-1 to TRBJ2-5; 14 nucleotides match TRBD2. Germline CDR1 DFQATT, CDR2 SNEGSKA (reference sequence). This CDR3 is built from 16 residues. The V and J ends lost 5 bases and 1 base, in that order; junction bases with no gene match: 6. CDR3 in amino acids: CSAEQGLAGAQETQYF. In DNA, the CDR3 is TGCAGTGCTGAACAGGGACTAGCGGGAGCCCAAGAGACCCAGTACTTC.